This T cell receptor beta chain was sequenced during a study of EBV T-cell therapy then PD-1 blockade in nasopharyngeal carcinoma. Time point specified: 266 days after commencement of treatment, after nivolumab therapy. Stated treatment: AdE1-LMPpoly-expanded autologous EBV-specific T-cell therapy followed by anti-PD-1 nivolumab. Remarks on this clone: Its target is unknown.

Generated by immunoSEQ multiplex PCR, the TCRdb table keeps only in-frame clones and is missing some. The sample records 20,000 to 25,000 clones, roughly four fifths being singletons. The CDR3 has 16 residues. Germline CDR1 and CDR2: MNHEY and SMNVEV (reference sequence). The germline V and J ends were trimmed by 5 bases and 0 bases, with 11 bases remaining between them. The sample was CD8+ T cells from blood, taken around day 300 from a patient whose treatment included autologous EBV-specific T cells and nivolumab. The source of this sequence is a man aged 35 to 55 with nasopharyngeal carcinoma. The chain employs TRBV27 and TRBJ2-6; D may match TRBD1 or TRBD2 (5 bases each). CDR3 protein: CASSPREFSGANVLTF. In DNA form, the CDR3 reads TGTGCCAGCAGTCCCAGGGAGTTCTCTGGGGCCAACGTCCTGACTTTC.